This TCR beta chain was captured in a study of shared clonotypes between healthy human individuals. The overall study: A donor's plate count was three for CD4 naive and three for CD4 memory; CD8 naive had two and CD8 memory one.

Healthy HIV-negative adults without recent acute infections or vaccinations served as donors. Sequenced by immunoSEQ multiplex PCR; TCRdb stores in-frame clones only, minus some. The data contain roughly 2 million clones, about 94% of them singletons. General study points: Among non-shared clonotypes, generation probabilities were lower than among those shared by all four donors. The study found roughly 5% of naive CD4 clonotypes shared across four donors.

In the case of this clone: No antigen is known for it.

The V and J ends lost 6 bases and 2 bases respectively, with 8 bases between them. Germline assignment: CDR1 WSHSY and CDR2 SAAADI. This CDR3 comprises 12 residues. This clonotype originated in a young man in good health. The chain is built from TRBV10-2 and TRBJ2-7; D could derive from TRBD1 or TRBD2 (5 bases each). Sequences were obtained from naive CD4+ T cells sorted from blood. The subset is: CD45RA+ positively selected. The CDR3: CASRGDPYEQYF. The CDR3 DNA reads as TGCGCCAGCAGGGGGGATCCCTACGAGCAGTACTTC.